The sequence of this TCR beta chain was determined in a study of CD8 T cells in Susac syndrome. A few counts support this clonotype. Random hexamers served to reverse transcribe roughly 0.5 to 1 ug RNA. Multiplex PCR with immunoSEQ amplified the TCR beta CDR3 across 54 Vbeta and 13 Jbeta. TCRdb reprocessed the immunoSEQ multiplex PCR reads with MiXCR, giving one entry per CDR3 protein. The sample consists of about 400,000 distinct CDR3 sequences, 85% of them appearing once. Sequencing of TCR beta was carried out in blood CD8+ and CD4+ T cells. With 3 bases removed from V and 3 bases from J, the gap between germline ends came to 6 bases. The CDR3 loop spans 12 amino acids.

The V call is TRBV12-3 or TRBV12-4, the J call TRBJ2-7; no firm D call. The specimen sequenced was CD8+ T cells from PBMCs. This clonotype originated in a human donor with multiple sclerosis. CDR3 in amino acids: CASSLISYEQYF. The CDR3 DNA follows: TGTGCCAGCAGTTTGATCAGCTACGAGCAGTACTTC.